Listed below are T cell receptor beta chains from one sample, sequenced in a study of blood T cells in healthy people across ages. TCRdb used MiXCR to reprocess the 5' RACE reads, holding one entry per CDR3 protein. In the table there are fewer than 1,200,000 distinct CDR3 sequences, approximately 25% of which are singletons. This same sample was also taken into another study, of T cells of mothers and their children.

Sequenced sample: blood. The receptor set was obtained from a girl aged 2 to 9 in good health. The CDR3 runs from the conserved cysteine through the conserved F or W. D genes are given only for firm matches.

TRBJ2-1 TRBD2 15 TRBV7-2 CASSFGLAGYNEQFF
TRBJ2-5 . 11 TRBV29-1 CSCSRGETQYF
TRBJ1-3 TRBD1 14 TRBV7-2 CASSLGGQGNTIYF
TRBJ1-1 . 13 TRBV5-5 CASSSIANTEAFF
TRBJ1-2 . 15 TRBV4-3 CASSQDRAPLYGYTF
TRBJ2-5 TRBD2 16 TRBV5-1 CASSWGLAGLLGSQYF
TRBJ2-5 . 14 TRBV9 CASSVASRQETQYF
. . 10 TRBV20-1 CSASVPEQFF
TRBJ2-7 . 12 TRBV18 CASSPPSREQYF
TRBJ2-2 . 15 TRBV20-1 CSARARTANTGELFF
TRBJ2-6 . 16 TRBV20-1 CSAKSLKGSGANVLTF
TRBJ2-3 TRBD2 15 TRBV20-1 CSARPSGRNTDTQYF
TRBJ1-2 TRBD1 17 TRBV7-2 CASSLVFGGQPLYGYTF
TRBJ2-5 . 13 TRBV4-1 CASSQGRLETQYF
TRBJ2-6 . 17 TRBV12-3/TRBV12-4 CASSLGPDFSGANVLTF
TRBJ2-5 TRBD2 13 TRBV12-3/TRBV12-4 CASSPTSGTSGDF
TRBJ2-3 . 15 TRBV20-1 CSASLIGGSTDTQYF
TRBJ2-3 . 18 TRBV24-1 CATSDYSDLRQGRDTQYF
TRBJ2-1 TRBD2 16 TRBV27 CASSKRTSGVGNEQFF
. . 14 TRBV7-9 CASSLWDSNNEQFF
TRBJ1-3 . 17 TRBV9 CASSVVPGSSPGNTIYF
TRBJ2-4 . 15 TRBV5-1 CASSLSPGEQNIQYF
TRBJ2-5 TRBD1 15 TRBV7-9 CASSQPGQGEETQYF
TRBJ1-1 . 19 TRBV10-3 CAISEVAPGGGLKNTEAFF
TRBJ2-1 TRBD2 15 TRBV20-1 CSATDRGGRWGEQFF
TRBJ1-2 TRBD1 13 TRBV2 CASSEEAGGSYTF
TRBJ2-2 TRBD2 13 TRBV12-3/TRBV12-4 CASRTSEVGELFF
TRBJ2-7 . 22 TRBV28 CASSFLGTRGGLARRPTYEQYF
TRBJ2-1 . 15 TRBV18 CASSRGWEMDNEQFF
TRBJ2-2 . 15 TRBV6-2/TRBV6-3 CASSYEDSGAGELFF
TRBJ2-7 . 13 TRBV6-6 CASSDPDGQEQYF
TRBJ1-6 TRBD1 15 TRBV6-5 CASRPGQGVISPLHF
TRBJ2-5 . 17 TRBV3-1 CASSQEGGLWNQETQYF
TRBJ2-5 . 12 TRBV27 CASCDVEETQYF
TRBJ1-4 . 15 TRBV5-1 CASSSQYATNEKLFF
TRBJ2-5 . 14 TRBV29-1 CSVESGDKGETQYF
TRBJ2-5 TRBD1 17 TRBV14 CASSQTRTGGPQETQYF
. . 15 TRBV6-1 CASSEGPIGVYEQYF
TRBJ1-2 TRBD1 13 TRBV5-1 CASSLGQGIGYTF
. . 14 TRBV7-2 CASKERGGRNEQFF
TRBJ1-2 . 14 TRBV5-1 CASSLGELGYGYTF
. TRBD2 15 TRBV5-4 CASSLVSGTSYEQYF
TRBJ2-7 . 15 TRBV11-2 CASSLPGALPHEQYF
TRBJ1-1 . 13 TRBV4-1 CASSQVLVLESFF
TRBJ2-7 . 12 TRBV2 CASKWGVYEQYF
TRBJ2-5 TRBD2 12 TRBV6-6 CASGLAEETQYF
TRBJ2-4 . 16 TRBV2 CASSEAGGVRDPKTYF
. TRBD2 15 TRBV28 CASSPLAGGPFEQFF
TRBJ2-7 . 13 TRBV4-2 CASSHGGTNEQYF
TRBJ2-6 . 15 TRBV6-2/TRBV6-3 CASRKERYGANVLTF
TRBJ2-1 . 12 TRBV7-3 CASTGRSGEQFF
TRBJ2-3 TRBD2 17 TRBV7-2 CASSTRPGLAATDTQYF
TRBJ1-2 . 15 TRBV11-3 CASSLTTGPNYGYTF
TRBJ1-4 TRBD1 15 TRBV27 CASSNLRDRGEKLFF
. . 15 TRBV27 CASSREGRIQETQYF